Included here is one TCR beta chain sequence, with context. cDNA libraries for TCR beta contained unique molecular identifiers. TCRdb fed the PCR reads into MiXCR, producing one record per CDR3 protein. The sample gives about 820,000 distinct CDR3 sequences, 53% of which show up once; 4% to 5.5% is in the top ten. The source of the sample is a study of post-analysis software for immune sequencing data. The receptor comes from a girl aged 10-17 years with multiple sclerosis. Sequencing input: blood.

The CDR3 spells CASSVSGTHEQYF. The CDR3 DNA is TGCGCCAGCAGCGTCTCCGGGACCCACGAGCAGTACTTC. V gene TRBV5-1 combines with J gene TRBJ2-7; the D call may be TRBD1 or TRBD2 (5 bases each). V lost 4 bases and J 5 bases, leaving 13 bases between the germline ends. This CDR3 contains 13 residues. CDR1 and CDR2 (germline): SGHRS, YFSETQ.